The 23 T cell receptor beta chains given below trace back to one sample, sequenced in a study of cytomegalovirus exposure and HLA in healthy donors. The repertoire was sequenced with immunoSEQ multiplex PCR; TCRdb's copy has only in-frame clones and lacks some. The table includes 250,000 to 350,000 clones, 88% detected once. The sequenced sample was PBMCs. Every receptor here comes from a man between 25 and 39 years old in good health and CMV-seronegative.

This clone was recorded only once. V usage is TRBV6-6 and J usage is TRBJ2-1, with 7 bases that match TRBD1. Germline CDR1 is MNHNY and CDR2 is SVGAGI (reference sequence). This CDR3 spans 16 amino acids. With 6 bases clipped from V and 1 base from J, the junction kept 9 bases outside the gene matches. The CDR3 nucleotides are TGTGCCAGCAGGAATAGACAGGGTAGTTCCTACAATGAGCAGTTCTTC. This codes for CASRNRQGSSYNEQFF.

The rearrangement uses TRBV15 and TRBJ1-1; TRBD1 might be the D (5 bases). V lost 0 bases to trimming and J lost 4 bases, with 15 bases between them. This CDR3 contains 16 residues. In germline, CDR1 is LNHNV, CDR2 YYDKDF (reference sequence). This CDR3 is CATSRDRTGWGTEAFF. CDR3 nucleotides: TGTGCCACCAGCAGAGATCGTACAGGTTGGGGCACTGAAGCTTTCTTT.

The chain combines TRBV5-1 with TRBJ2-5, with 8 bases fitting TRBD1. Germline lookup yields CDR1 SGHRS and CDR2 YFSETQ. The CDR3 is 14 residues long. V shed 6 bases, J shed 5 bases, and the junction held 9 bases outside the gene matches. The CDR3 loop reads CASIGRGRGETQYF. CDR3 bases: TGCGCCAGCATCGGCAGGGGGCGAGGGGAGACCCAGTACTTC.

The chain joins TRBV29-1 to TRBJ1-2; D is perhaps TRBD1 (5 bases). The CDR3 is 12 residues long. V lost 8 bases, J lost 8 bases, and 18 bases lay in between. The V gene's germline CDR1 is SQVTM and CDR2 ANQGSEA. The CDR3: CSTRRGQGGYTF. DNA for the CDR3: TGCAGCACACGGAGGGGCCAAGGGGGCTACACCTTC.

The CDR3 is CASSMARGRNTGELFF. Written as DNA, the CDR3 is TGTGCCAGTAGTATGGCGCGGGGGCGAAACACCGGGGAGCTGTTTTTT. The chain carries TRBV19 and TRBJ2-2; D might be TRBD2 (7 bases). The CDR3 loop spans 16 amino acids. V was pared by 3 bases and J by 2 bases, with 13 bases between. The germline V gene has CDR1 LNHDA and CDR2 SQIVND (reference sequence).

The genes are TRBV30 and TRBJ2-2, with 8 bases that match TRBD2. CDR1 is GTSNPN, CDR2 SVGIG, per germline (reference sequence). V was pared by 1 base and J by 7 bases, with 11 bases of the junction left unmatched. CDR3 size: 16 residues. CDR3 residues: CAWSASSGGAGGELFF. The DNA for the CDR3 is TGTGCCTGGAGTGCTTCTTCCGGGGGGGCCGGCGGGGAGCTGTTTTTT.

CDR3 in DNA: TGTGCCAGCTCACCTACCCAGGGGAGTACCGGGGAGCTGTTTTTT. Protein: CASSPTQGSTGELFF. V gene TRBV18 combines with J gene TRBJ2-2; D possibly corresponds to TRBD1 (6 bases). The CDR3 spans 15 residues. V was pared by 3 bases and J by 5 bases, with 13 bases between. In germline, CDR1 is KGHSH, CDR2 LQKENI.

In this sample, this clone turned up a few times. The CDR3 DNA reads TGTGCCAGCAGTGGCGGGGCGGTCGGTCGGAATTCACCCCTCCACTTT. Translating it yields CASSGGAVGRNSPLHF. The J gene is TRBJ1-6, the V gene TRBV2; weak D call: TRBD1 (5 bases). Germline values: CDR1 SNHLY, CDR2 FYNNEI. The CDR3 length is 16 residues. V was trimmed by 4 bases and J by 7 bases, leaving 17 bases between them.

The CDR3: CASSYGGHYGYTF. In nucleotides, the CDR3 is TGTGCCAGCAGTTACGGGGGCCACTATGGCTACACCTTC. The V call is TRBV6-6, the J call TRBJ1-2; perhaps TRBD1 as D (6 bases). Germline CDR1 reads MNHNY; CDR2 reads SVGAGI (reference sequence). The CDR3 loop spans 13 amino acids. Trimming left V 2 bases short and J 3 bases short, with 7 bases between.

The rearrangement links TRBV5-6 to TRBJ2-5; TRBD2 is a possible D gene (6 bases). Trimming cost V 0 bases and J 5 bases, with 11 bases left between them. CDR1 SGHDT and CDR2 YYEEEE come from the germline V gene. This CDR3 comprises 14 residues. CDR3 amino acids: CASSLGLGGETQYF. In DNA, the CDR3 is TGTGCCAGCAGCTTGGGACTAGGAGGGGAGACCCAGTACTTC. The entire variable domain, with the rest obtained from reference TRBV5-6 and TRBJ2-5, is as follows: DAGVTQSPTHLIKTRGQQVTLRCSPKSGHDTVSWYQQALGQGPQFIFQYYEEEERQRGNFPDRFSGHQFPNYSSELNVNALLLGDSALYLCASSLGLGGETQYFGPGTRLLVL.

The chain has TRBV19 and TRBJ2-1; D remains ambiguous. Looked up from germline, CDR1 is LNHDA and CDR2 is SQIVND (reference sequence). The CDR3 runs to 13 residues. V lost 1 base and J lost 9, with 10 bases in between. The CDR3: CASSIGPRSEQFF. The DNA for the CDR3 is TGTGCCAGTAGTATAGGCCCGCGGAGTGAGCAGTTCTTC.

J is TRBJ2-3 and V is TRBV18, with 9 bases that match TRBD1. The CDR3 loop spans 14 amino acids. Germline V CDR1 and CDR2: KGHSH, LQKENI. Trimming cost V 0 bases and J 12 bases; bases outside gene matches: 7. CDR3: CASSPPTGTGKQYF. The CDR3 region has the DNA TGTGCCAGCTCACCACCGACCGGGACAGGGAAACAGTATTTT.

This chain connects TRBV6-1 to TRBJ1-2; D not resolved. The CDR3 has 14 amino acids. CDR1 and CDR2 (germline): MNHNS, SASEGT. The V gene lost 6 bases and the J gene lost 1 base, with 12 bases spanning the gap. This CDR3 is CASRADYLNYGYTF. The CDR3 DNA reads TGTGCCAGCAGAGCTGATTACCTTAACTATGGCTACACCTTC.

The chain combines TRBV7-9 with TRBJ1-2, with D possibly matching TRBD1 (6 bases). With 0 bases removed from V and 4 bases from J, the gap between germline ends came to 9 bases. Germline assignment: CDR1 SEHNR and CDR2 FQNEAQ (reference sequence). CDR3 length equals 14 residues. CDR3 sequence (DNA): TGTGCCAGCAGCTTAGCACCGGACAGCTATGGCTACACCTTC. This gives the protein CASSLAPDSYGYTF.

V and J are TRBV10-3 and TRBJ1-5; D might be TRBD1 (6 bases). The CDR3 sequence is 15 residues long. The V gene's germline CDR1 is ENHRY and CDR2 SYGVKD. Trimming took off 0 bases at V and 3 bases at J, with 9 bases between the two ends. This CDR3 reads CAISESTGLNQPQHF. CDR3 in DNA: TGTGCCATCAGTGAGTCGACAGGACTCAATCAGCCCCAGCATTTT.

The chain employs TRBV2 and TRBJ2-7; 9 bases are a match to TRBD2. The germline CDR1 and CDR2 sequences are SNHLY and FYNNEI. V was pared by 8 bases and J by 2 bases, with 10 bases of the junction left unmatched. The CDR3 contains 15 residues. The CDR3 bases are TGTGCCAGCCAGGCTAGCGGGGCCGAAACCTACGAGCAGTACTTC. This encodes CASQASGAETYEQYF.

CDR3 in DNA: TGTGCCAGCAGCTCCAGCTCTCCACAGTTACAAGAGACCCAGTACTTC. Translated: CASSSSSPQLQETQYF. V is TRBV7-8 and J is TRBJ2-5; no definite D call. CDR1 and CDR2 from the germline V gene are SGHVS and FQNEAQ. The CDR3 sequence is 16 residues long. Trimming removed 4 bases from V and 2 bases from J, with 17 bases in between.

The chain carries TRBV20-1 and TRBJ2-7; 8 nucleotides align to TRBD2. V shed 6 bases, J shed 6 bases, and the junction held 4 bases outside the gene matches. The CDR3 is 11 amino acids. Germline lookup yields CDR1 DFQATT and CDR2 SNEGSKA (reference sequence). The CDR3 nucleotides are TGCAGTGCCGCGGGGGGACCCGAGCAGTACTTC. Residues: CSAAGGPEQYF.

The chain has TRBV18 and TRBJ2-7, with 11 positions matching TRBD1. This CDR3 is built from 15 residues. Germline-derived CDR1 and CDR2 are KGHSH and LQKENI. V was pared by 6 bases and J by 5 bases, with 9 bases of the junction left unmatched. The CDR3, as DNA: TGTGCCAGCTCTCGCCTGGGACAGGGGGGCCACGAGCAGTACTTC. Translating it yields CASSRLGQGGHEQYF.

There are a few counts of this clone. The gene calls are TRBV14 and TRBJ2-7; the D gene is possibly TRBD1 (6 bases). CDR3 length: 13 residues. CDR1 and CDR2 from the germline V gene are SGHDN and FVKESK. Trimming removed 1 base from V and 3 bases from J, with 7 bases in between. CDR3 sequence reads: CASSQGGHYEQYF. In nucleotides, the CDR3 is TGTGCCAGCAGCCAAGGGGGGCACTACGAGCAGTACTTC.

The chain couples TRBV15 to TRBJ1-2; D unclear. The CDR3 is 15 amino acids. The V gene's germline CDR1 is LNHNV and CDR2 YYDKDF (reference sequence). V lost 0 bases and J lost 7, with 15 bases in between. This chain's CDR3 is CATSRDREIKGGYTF. CDR3 DNA sequence: TGTGCCACCAGCAGAGATAGGGAGATCAAGGGTGGCTACACCTTC.

The DNA for the CDR3 is TGTGCCAGTAGTCCGGGGGATACCCCAGATACGCAGTATTTT. Translating it yields CASSPGDTPDTQYF. J is TRBJ2-3 and V is TRBV19; weak D call: TRBD2 (6 bases). Germline CDR1 LNHDA, CDR2 SQIVND (reference sequence). The CDR3 consists of 14 residues. V lost 5 bases and J lost 4, with 13 bases in between.

V gene TRBV11-3 combines with J gene TRBJ2-3; D gene unclear. CDR1 is SGHNT, CDR2 YENEEA, per germline. Trimming took 1 base from V and 2 from J, leaving 7 bases between them. There are 14 residues in the CDR3. CDR3: CASSLGLSTDTQYF. CDR3 coding DNA: TGTGCCAGCAGCTTAGGGCTGTCCACAGATACGCAGTATTTT.